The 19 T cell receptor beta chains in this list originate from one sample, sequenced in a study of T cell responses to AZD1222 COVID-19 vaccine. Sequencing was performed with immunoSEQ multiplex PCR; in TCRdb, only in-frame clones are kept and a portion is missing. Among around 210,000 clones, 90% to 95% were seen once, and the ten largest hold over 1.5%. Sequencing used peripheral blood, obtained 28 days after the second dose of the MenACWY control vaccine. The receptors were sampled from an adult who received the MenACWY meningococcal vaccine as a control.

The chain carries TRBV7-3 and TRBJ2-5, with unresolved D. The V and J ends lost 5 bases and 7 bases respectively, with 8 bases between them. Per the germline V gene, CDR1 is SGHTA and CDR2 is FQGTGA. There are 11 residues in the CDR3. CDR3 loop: CASSPEGTQYF. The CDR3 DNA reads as TGTGCCAGCAGCCCCGAAGGGACCCAGTACTTC.

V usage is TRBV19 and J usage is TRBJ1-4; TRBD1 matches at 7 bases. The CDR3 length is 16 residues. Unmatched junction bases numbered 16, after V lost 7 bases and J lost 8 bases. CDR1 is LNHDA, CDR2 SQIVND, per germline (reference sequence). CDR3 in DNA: TGTGCCAGTACCACAGACCGAGGGGGCCCCGGCGAAAAACTGTTTTTT. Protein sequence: CASTTDRGGPGEKLFF.

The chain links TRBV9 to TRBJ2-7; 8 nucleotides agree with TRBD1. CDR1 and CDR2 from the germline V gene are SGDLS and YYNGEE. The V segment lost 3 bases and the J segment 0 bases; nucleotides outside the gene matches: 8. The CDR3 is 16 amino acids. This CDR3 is CASSGDQGASSYEQYF. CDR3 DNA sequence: TGTGCCAGCAGCGGAGACCAGGGGGCGTCCTCCTACGAGCAGTACTTC.

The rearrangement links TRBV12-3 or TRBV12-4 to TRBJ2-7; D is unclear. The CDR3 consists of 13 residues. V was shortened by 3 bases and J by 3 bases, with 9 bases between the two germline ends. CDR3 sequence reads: CASSFGQFYEQYF. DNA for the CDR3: TGTGCCAGCAGTTTTGGGCAGTTCTACGAGCAGTACTTC.

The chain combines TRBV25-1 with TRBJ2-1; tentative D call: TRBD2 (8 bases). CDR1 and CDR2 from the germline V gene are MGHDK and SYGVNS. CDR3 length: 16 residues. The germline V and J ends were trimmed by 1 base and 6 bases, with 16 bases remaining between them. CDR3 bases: TGTGCCAGCAGTGAATTCAGGGGGGGACTAGTCAATGAGCAGTTCTTC. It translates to CASSEFRGGLVNEQFF.

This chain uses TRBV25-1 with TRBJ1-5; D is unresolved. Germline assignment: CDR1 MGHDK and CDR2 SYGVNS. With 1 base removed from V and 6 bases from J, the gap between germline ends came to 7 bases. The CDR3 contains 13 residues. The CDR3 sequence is CASSESPGQPQHF. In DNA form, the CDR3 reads TGTGCCAGCAGTGAATCTCCCGGTCAGCCCCAGCATTTT.

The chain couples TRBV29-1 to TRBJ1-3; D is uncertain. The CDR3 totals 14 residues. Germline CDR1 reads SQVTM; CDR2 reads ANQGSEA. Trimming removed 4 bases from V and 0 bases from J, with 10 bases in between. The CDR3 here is CSVVRLDSGNTIYF. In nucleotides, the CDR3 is TGCAGCGTTGTACGCCTTGACTCTGGAAACACCATATATTTT.

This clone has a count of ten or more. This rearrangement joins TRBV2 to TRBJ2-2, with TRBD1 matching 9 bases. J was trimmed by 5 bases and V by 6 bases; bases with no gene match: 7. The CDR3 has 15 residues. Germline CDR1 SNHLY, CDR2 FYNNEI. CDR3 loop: CASSAEQGATGELFF. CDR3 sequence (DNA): TGTGCCAGCAGCGCTGAACAGGGGGCGACCGGGGAGCTGTTTTTT.

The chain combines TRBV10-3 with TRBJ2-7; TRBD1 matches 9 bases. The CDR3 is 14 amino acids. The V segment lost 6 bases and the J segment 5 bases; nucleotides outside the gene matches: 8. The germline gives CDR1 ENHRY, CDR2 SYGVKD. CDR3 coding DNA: TGTGCCATCAGACCCGGGACAGGGACTGACGAGCAGTACTTC. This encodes CAIRPGTGTDEQYF.

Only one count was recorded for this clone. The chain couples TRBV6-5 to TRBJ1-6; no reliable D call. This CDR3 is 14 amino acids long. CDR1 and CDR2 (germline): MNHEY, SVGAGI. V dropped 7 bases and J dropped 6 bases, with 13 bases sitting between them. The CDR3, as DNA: TGTGCCAGCAAGGCCTCCGGGGTTAATTCACCCCTCCACTTT. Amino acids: CASKASGVNSPLHF.

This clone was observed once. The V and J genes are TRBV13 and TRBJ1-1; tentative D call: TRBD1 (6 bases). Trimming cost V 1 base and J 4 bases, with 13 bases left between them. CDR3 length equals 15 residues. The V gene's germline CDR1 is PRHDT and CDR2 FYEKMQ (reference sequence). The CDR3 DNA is TGTGCCAGCAGCTTAGAATCCGGGGGCGGCACTGAAGCTTTCTTT. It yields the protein CASSLESGGGTEAFF.

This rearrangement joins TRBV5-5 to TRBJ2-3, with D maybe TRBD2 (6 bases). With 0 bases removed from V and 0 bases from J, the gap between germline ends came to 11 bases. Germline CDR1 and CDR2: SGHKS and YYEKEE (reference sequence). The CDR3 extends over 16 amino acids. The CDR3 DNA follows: TGTGCCAGCAGCTTGGTGGACGGGGGTAGCACAGATACGCAGTATTTT. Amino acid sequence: CASSLVDGGSTDTQYF.

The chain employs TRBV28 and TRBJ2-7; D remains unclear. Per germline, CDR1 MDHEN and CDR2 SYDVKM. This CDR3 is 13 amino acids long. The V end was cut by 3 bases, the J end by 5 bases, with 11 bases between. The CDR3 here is CASSFRPPDEQYF. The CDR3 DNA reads TGTGCCAGCAGTTTCCGGCCGCCTGACGAGCAGTACTTC.

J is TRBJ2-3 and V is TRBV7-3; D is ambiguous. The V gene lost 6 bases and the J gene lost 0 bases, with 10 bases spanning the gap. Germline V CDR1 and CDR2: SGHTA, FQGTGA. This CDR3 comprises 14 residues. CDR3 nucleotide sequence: TGTGCCAGCAGTTTTGGCAGGAGCACAGATACGCAGTATTTT. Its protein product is CASSFGRSTDTQYF.

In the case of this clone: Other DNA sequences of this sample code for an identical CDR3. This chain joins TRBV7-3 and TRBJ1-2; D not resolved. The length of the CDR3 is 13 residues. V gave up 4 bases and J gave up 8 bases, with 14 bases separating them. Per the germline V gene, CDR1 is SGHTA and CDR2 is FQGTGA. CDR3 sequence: CASSSGPAGGYTF. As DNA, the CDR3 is TGTGCCAGCAGCTCCGGGCCGGCGGGGGGCTACACCTTC.

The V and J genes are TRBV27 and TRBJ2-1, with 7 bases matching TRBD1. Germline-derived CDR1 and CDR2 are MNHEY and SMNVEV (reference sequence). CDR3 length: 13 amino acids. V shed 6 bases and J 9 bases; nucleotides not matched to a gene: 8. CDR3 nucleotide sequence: TGTGCCAGCAGGTCACAGGGGTCGGCTGAGCAGTTCTTC. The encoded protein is CASRSQGSAEQFF.

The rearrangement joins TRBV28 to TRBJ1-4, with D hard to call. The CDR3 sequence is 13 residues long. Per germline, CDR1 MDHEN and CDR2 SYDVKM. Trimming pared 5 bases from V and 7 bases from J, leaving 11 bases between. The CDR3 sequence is CASSTGLGEKLFF. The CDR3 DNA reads TGTGCCAGCAGTACGGGTTTGGGTGAAAAACTGTTTTTT.

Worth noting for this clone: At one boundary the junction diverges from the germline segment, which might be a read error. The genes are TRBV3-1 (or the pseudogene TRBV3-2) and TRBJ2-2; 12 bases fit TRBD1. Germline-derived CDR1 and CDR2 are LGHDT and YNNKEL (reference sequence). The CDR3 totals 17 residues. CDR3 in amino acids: CASSKFSGTGGVRGAVF. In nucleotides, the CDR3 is TGTGCCAGCAGTAAATTCTCCGGGACAGGGGGCGTACGGGGAGCTGTTTTT.

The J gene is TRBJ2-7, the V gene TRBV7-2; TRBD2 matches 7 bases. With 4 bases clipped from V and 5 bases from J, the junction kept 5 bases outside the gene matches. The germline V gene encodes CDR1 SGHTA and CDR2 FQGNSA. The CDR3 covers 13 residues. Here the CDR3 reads CASSSDGTNEQYF. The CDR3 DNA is TGTGCCAGCAGCTCAGACGGGACTAACGAGCAGTACTTC. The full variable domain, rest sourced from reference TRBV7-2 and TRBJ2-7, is GAGVSQSPSNKVTEKGKDVELRCDPISGHTALYWYRQSLGQGLEFLIYFQGNSAPDKSGLPSDRFSAERTGGSVSTLTIQRTQQEDSAVYLCASSSDGTNEQYFGPGTRLTVT.